Following are 10 T cell receptor beta chains from one sample sequenced in a study of a mutant IDH1 vaccine in newly diagnosed glioma. The method was immunoSEQ multiplex PCR; TCRdb's version includes in-frame clones alone and lacks a portion of them. Counted here are roughly 25,000 clones, more than 85% occurring once; the ten biggest clones make up more than 8.5%. Noted time point: baseline, week 1 (first vaccination visit). As to treatment: pre-vaccination baseline after standard-of-care therapy. Sequencing was performed on PBMCs, taken from a glioma patient treated with radiotherapy, temozolomide or both. The receptors stem from a man aged 25-45 years with glioma.

This clone has only one observation. This rearrangement joins TRBV18 to TRBJ2-4; possible D gene TRBD2, 5 bases. This CDR3 is 16 amino acids long. V dropped 4 bases and J dropped 0 bases, with 13 bases sitting between them. Germline V CDR1 and CDR2: KGHSH, LQKENI. Here the CDR3 DNA reads TGTGCCAGCTCACGAGGGCAGACACTAGCCAAAAACATTCAGTACTTC. It yields the protein CASSRGQTLAKNIQYF.

V is TRBV19 and J is TRBJ1-4; D uncertain. The germline gives CDR1 LNHDA, CDR2 SQIVND (reference sequence). The CDR3 runs 14 residues. The V and J ends lost 2 bases and 6 bases respectively, with 10 bases between them. Here the CDR3 DNA reads TGTGCCAGTAGTATAAGGTGGAGGGATGAAAAACTGTTTTTT. Residues: CASSIRWRDEKLFF. The complete variable domain, with remaining parts taken from reference TRBV19 and TRBJ1-4, reads DGGITQSPKYLFRKEGQNVTLSCEQNLNHDAMYWYRQDPGQGLRLIYYSQIVNDFQKGDIAEGYSVSREKKESFPLTVTSAQKNPTAFYLCASSIRWRDEKLFFGSGTQLSVL.

This chain uses TRBV18 with TRBJ2-7; D remains ambiguous. This CDR3 has 14 amino acids. V dropped 3 bases and J dropped 0 bases, with 9 bases sitting between them. Germline V gene sequence: CDR1 KGHSH, CDR2 LQKENI. The CDR3 DNA follows: TGTGCCAGCTCACCGGGCCCTAACTCCTACGAGCAGTACTTC. This sequence encodes CASSPGPNSYEQYF.

The chain is built from TRBV5-4 and TRBJ2-6; perhaps D is TRBD1 or TRBD2 (6 bases each). Germline CDR1 and CDR2: SGHNT and YYREEE (reference sequence). The CDR3 totals 15 residues. The V end was cut by 4 bases, the J end by 7 bases, with 15 bases between. The CDR3 DNA is TGTGCCAGCAGCACCTCAGGGGCGGGAGCCAACGTCCTGACTTTC. This translates into CASSTSGAGANVLTF.

The chain uses TRBV29-1 and TRBJ2-1; 11 nucleotides line up with TRBD2. The CDR3 is 17 residues long. CDR1 and CDR2 from the germline V gene are SQVTM and ANQGSEA. Trimming took 2 bases from V and 7 from J; bases not matched to a gene: 13. CDR3 DNA sequence: TGCAGCGTTGAACTAGCGGGAGGAATCTTCCTCGGGAATGAGCAGTTCTTC. Translation gives CSVELAGGIFLGNEQFF.

This clone has just one count. This rearrangement joins TRBV29-1 to TRBJ1-1; D remains ambiguous. The CDR3 runs 10 residues. Deletions cut 4 bases from V and 6 bases from J, with 6 bases between. Per germline, CDR1 SQVTM and CDR2 ANQGSEA. The CDR3 region is CSVGGAEAFF. The DNA for the CDR3 is TGCAGCGTTGGGGGTGCTGAAGCTTTCTTT. The whole variable domain, remainder taken from reference TRBV29-1 and TRBJ1-1, is SAVISQKPSRDICQRGTSLTIQCQVDSQVTMMFWYRQQPGQSLTLIATANQGSEATYESGFVIDKFPISRPNLTFSTLTVSNMSPEDSSIYLCSVGGAEAFFGQGTRLTVV.

This clone showed up just once. The rearrangement uses TRBV19 and TRBJ1-1; 9 bases agree with TRBD1. Germline trimming cut 6 bases from V and 7 bases from J; bases unmatched to any gene: 12. The CDR3 has 15 amino acids. In germline, CDR1 is LNHDA, CDR2 SQIVND (reference sequence). The CDR3 is CASRKGQGTSYEAFF. Written as DNA, the CDR3 is TGTGCCAGTAGAAAAGGACAGGGGACTTCCTATGAAGCTTTCTTT.

This chain connects TRBV11-2 to TRBJ1-2; D gene unclear. The V and J ends lost 1 base and 7 bases respectively, with 16 bases between them. Germline V CDR1 and CDR2: SGHAT, FQNNGV. The CDR3 spans 15 residues. The CDR3 sequence is CASSLGYFPTFGYTF. CDR3 DNA: TGTGCCAGCAGCTTAGGGTACTTCCCCACTTTTGGCTACACCTTC.

This clone was observed a few times. This chain connects TRBV2 to TRBJ1-2; D may be TRBD1 (5 bases). Germline V gene data show CDR1 as SNHLY and CDR2 as FYNNEI. The CDR3 has 16 amino acids. Trimming cost V 0 bases and J 5 bases, with 16 bases left between them. CDR3 nucleotide sequence: TGTGCCAGCAGTGAAGCTCCTAGACAGTTAAGTTATGGCTACACCTTC. This translates into CASSEAPRQLSYGYTF.

In DNA form, the CDR3 reads TGTGCTAGTGGTTTGGAGGACAGGGCTTATGGCTACACCTTC. As protein: CASGLEDRAYGYTF. The chain carries TRBV12-5 and TRBJ1-2; 8 bases are a match to TRBD1. This CDR3 is 14 amino acids long. Germline values: CDR1 LGHNT, CDR2 FRNRAP. Trimming cost V 1 base and J 5 bases; bases outside gene matches: 3.